The 13 T cell receptor beta chains below all came from one sample that was sequenced in a study of blood T cell repertoires in COVID-19. Assay: immunoSEQ multiplex PCR; the TCRdb copy retains only in-frame clones and omits some. Here the sample spans 50,000 to 75,000 clones, around 67% being singletons. Sequencing was carried out using peripheral blood. These receptors came from a woman in her fifties or sixties with active or convalescent COVID-19.

In this sample, this clone turned up a few times. This chain connects TRBV7-9 to TRBJ2-1, with 8 positions matching TRBD2. V was pared by 5 bases and J by 4 bases, with 7 bases of the junction left unmatched. The germline gives CDR1 SEHNR, CDR2 FQNEAQ (reference sequence). This CDR3 is 15 amino acids long. The CDR3 DNA follows: TGTGCCAGCAGCCAGGGAACTAGCGGTTACAATGAGCAGTTCTTC. It encodes CASSQGTSGYNEQFF.

The chain carries TRBV18 and TRBJ2-3; 8 bases map to TRBD2. V lost 3 bases and J lost 1; bases outside the gene matches: 12. CDR1 is KGHSH, CDR2 LQKENI, per germline. The CDR3 contains 18 residues. The CDR3 loop reads CASSPLGLDAGGTDTQYF. In DNA, the CDR3 is TGTGCCAGCTCACCCCTGGGACTAGATGCCGGTGGCACAGATACGCAGTATTTT.

The gene calls are TRBV10-1 and TRBJ1-4; 8 bases align to TRBD1. Trimming removed 0 bases from V and 8 bases from J; junction bases left unmatched: 11. Germline lookup yields CDR1 WNHNN and CDR2 SYGVQD (reference sequence). CDR3 length: 17 residues. CDR3 sequence (DNA): TGCGCCAGCAGTGAGTCGAAGAGGGGGACAGGACCAGAAAAACTGTTTTTT. This translates into CASSESKRGTGPEKLFF.

In this sample, this clone turned up once. The gene calls are TRBV19 and TRBJ1-1; D call uncertain. Trimming stripped 5 bases from V and 2 bases from J, with 6 bases between. Germline V gene lookup returns CDR1 LNHDA and CDR2 SQIVND (reference sequence). This CDR3 has 12 residues. DNA of the CDR3: TGTGCCAGTAGTTACTCTAACACTGAAGCTTTCTTT. Amino acids: CASSYSNTEAFF.

The chain employs TRBV6-5 and TRBJ2-6, with D maybe TRBD1 (6 bases). The CDR3 totals 15 residues. The germline V and J ends were trimmed by 7 bases and 4 bases, with 14 bases remaining between them. The germline V gene has CDR1 MNHEY and CDR2 SVGAGI. This CDR3 reads CASNPAGVGANVLTF. Written as DNA, the CDR3 is TGTGCCAGCAACCCGGCAGGGGTCGGGGCCAACGTCCTGACTTTC.

The chain combines TRBV28 with TRBJ1-4; TRBD1 matches at 7 bases. Germline V gives CDR1 MDHEN, CDR2 SYDVKM. V was clipped by 3 bases and J by 4 bases; unmatched bases: 17. The CDR3 length is 19 residues. The CDR3 reads CASSLLIFRGRLGNEKLFF. As DNA, the CDR3 is TGTGCCAGCAGTTTGCTTATTTTTAGGGGGCGTCTTGGTAATGAAAAACTGTTTTTT.

The chain joins TRBV28 to TRBJ2-7; D not certain. With 4 bases removed from V and 7 bases from J, the gap between germline ends came to 8 bases. The CDR3 has 11 amino acids. Germline V CDR1 and CDR2: MDHEN, SYDVKM. In DNA form, the CDR3 reads TGTGCCAGCAGTTCCCTACGTGAGCAGTACTTC. This encodes CASSSLREQYF.

This clone was counted a few times. This sequence joins TRBV7-9 and TRBJ2-7, with D unclear. Germline V gene sequence: CDR1 SEHNR, CDR2 FQNEAQ (reference sequence). This CDR3 has 12 amino acids. V lost 4 bases and J lost 9, with 13 bases in between. The CDR3 nucleotides read TGTGCCAGCAGCTCTGGTACAGCTGGGCAGTACTTC. It encodes CASSSGTAGQYF.

The genes are TRBV27 and TRBJ2-3; 7 bases align to TRBD2. The ends lost 6 bases at V and 2 bases at J; junction bases unmatched: 11. The CDR3 has 16 residues. Germline V lookup: CDR1 MNHEY, CDR2 SMNVEV (reference sequence). CDR3 in amino acids: CASRALAVTFTDTQYF. The CDR3 DNA reads as TGTGCCAGCAGGGCTCTAGCGGTAACTTTCACAGATACGCAGTATTTT.

In nucleotides, the CDR3 is TGTGCCACCAGTGACACAAGCGGGGGTGAATACAATGAGCAGTTCTTC. Its translation: CATSDTSGGEYNEQFF. The chain couples TRBV24-1 to TRBJ2-1, with 8 bases matching TRBD2. The CDR3 has 16 residues. CDR1 KGHDR and CDR2 SFDVKD come from the germline V gene. V lost 4 bases to trimming and J lost 4 bases; unmatched junction nucleotides: 8.

This chain uses TRBV4-2 with TRBJ2-1, with TRBD2 matching 8 bases. Per germline, CDR1 LGHNA and CDR2 YNFKEQ. CDR3 length: 18 residues. Trimming took 1 base from V and 0 from J; bases not matched to a gene: 8. The CDR3 DNA reads as TGTGCCAGCAGCCAAGGGCTAGCGGGCGAGAGCTCCTACAATGAGCAGTTCTTC. This encodes CASSQGLAGESSYNEQFF.

In its sample, this clone was seen a few times. The V call is TRBV27, the J call TRBJ2-1, with TRBD2 as a possible D gene (5 bases). The CDR3 is made up of 14 amino acids. Germline CDR1 MNHEY, CDR2 SMNVEV (reference sequence). Trimming took off 1 base at V and 8 bases at J, with 12 bases between the two ends. CDR3 bases: TGTGCCAGCAGTTTATTGGTCCTAGCACATGAGCAGTTCTTC. Translation gives CASSLLVLAHEQFF.

This clone has just one count. V usage is TRBV27 and J usage is TRBJ1-2, with a tentative D call TRBD1 (5 bases). The CDR3 consists of 14 residues. The germline V gene encodes CDR1 MNHEY and CDR2 SMNVEV (reference sequence). V was pared by 6 bases and J by 8 bases, with 19 bases between. Here the CDR3 reads CASRGGTGRGGYTF. The CDR3 coding sequence is TGTGCCAGCAGGGGGGGGACCGGAAGGGGCGGCTACACCTTC.